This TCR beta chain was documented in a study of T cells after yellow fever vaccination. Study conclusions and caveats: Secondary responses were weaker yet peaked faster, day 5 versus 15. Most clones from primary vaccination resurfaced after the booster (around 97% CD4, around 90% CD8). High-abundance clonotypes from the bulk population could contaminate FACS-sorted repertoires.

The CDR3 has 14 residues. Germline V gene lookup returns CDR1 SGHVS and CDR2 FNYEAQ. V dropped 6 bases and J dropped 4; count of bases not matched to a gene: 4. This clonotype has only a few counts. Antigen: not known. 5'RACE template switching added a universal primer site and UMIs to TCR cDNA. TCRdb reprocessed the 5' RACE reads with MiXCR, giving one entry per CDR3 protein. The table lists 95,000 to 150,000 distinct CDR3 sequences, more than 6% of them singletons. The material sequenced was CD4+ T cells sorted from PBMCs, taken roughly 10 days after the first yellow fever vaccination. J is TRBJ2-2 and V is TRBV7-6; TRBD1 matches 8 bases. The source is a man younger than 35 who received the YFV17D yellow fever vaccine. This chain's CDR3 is CASRVGQGTGELFF. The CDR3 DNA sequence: TGTGCCAGCAGAGTAGGACAGGGCACCGGGGAGCTGTTTTTT.